This entry lists 6 T cell receptor beta chains sequenced from one sample in a study of blood T cell repertoires in COVID-19. Method: immunoSEQ multiplex PCR; TCRdb's copy keeps in-frame clones and lacks some. The sample includes 95,000 to 150,000 clones, roughly 85% of them seen just once. The material sequenced was peripheral blood. Receptors were obtained from an older man with active or convalescent COVID-19.

The chain is built from TRBV5-4 and TRBJ2-7, with TRBD1 identical over 7 bases. Germline V lookup: CDR1 SGHNT, CDR2 YYREEE (reference sequence). This CDR3 has 14 residues. V shed 1 base, J shed 2 bases, and the junction held 3 bases outside the gene matches. The CDR3 nucleotides are TGTGCCAGCAGCTTGAACAGGGGAGCCTACGAGCAGTACTTC. Protein: CASSLNRGAYEQYF.

The chain recombines TRBV19 with TRBJ2-3; D is ambiguous. This CDR3 has 13 residues. V lost 5 bases and J 6 bases, leaving 12 bases between the germline ends. Looked up from germline, CDR1 is LNHDA and CDR2 is SQIVND (reference sequence). The chain's CDR3 is CASSASGEDTQYF. The CDR3 nucleotides read TGTGCCAGTAGTGCGTCCGGAGAGGATACGCAGTATTTT.

The chain is built from TRBV2 and TRBJ1-2; D uncertain. The length of the CDR3 is 12 residues. V lost 7 bases to trimming and J lost 8 bases, with 14 bases between them. Germline CDR1 is SNHLY and CDR2 is FYNNEI. CDR3: CASTQSMVGYTF. The DNA of the CDR3 is TGTGCCAGCACACAGTCTATGGTCGGCTACACCTTC.

This chain uses TRBV5-4 with TRBJ2-1, with TRBD2 identical over 8 bases. CDR1 and CDR2 from the germline V gene are SGHNT and YYREEE (reference sequence). The CDR3 consists of 15 residues. V trimming: 4 bases; J trimming: 6 bases; junction bases outside the gene matches: 9. CDR3 DNA: TGTGCCAGCAGCAAACCAGACGGGACTAGCAATGAGCAGTTCTTC. Its protein is CASSKPDGTSNEQFF.

The gene calls are TRBV5-1 and TRBJ2-5; a weak D match, TRBD2 (5 bases). Germline CDR1 is SGHRS and CDR2 is YFSETQ. Between the trimmed V and J ends, which lost 0 bases and 3 bases, there was a span of 6 bases. The CDR3 runs to 13 residues. DNA for the CDR3: TGCGCCAGCAGCTTGGGGGGAGAAGAGACCCAGTACTTC. Its protein product is CASSLGGEETQYF.

The chain has TRBV7-6 and TRBJ2-1; 12 bases are a match to TRBD1. V shed 4 bases and J 8 bases; nucleotides not matched to a gene: 6. In germline, CDR1 is SGHVS, CDR2 FNYEAQ. This CDR3 spans 15 amino acids. In nucleotides, the CDR3 is TGTGCCAGCAGCTGGGCGGGACAGGGGGCCGATGAGCAGTTCTTC. It specifies CASSWAGQGADEQFF.